This T cell receptor (beta chain) originates from a study of response to subunit inactivated influenza vaccine (dated by TCRdb to 2016 to 2018). Background for the entire study: To follow how T cells responded to a trivalent subunit inactivated influenza vaccine, the researchers relied on deep quantitative profiling of the T cell receptor repertoire. What the study reported, not specific to this receptor: It was suggested by the authors that each seasonal influenza vaccination may recruit only a limited number of new T cells.

The receptor library was made with RT-PCR. The run used an Illumina HiSeq 2500. In-frame beta chains were kept once TCRdb had trimmed the public reads at Q25 with fastp and called clones with MiXCR. Each CDR3 protein gets just one entry, which takes the most common genes and DNA from the rows behind it. For this sample the table gives under 200,000 distinct CDR3 sequences, of which approximately 11% were detected only once. Together, the top ten hold roughly an eighth of the sample. The V end gives up 6 bases and the J end 3 bases, leaving 1 base in the junction not matched to a gene. CDR1 and CDR2 are drawn from the germline V gene: ENHRY, SYGVKD. From its cysteine to its phenylalanine, the CDR3 spans 12 amino acids. Only the CDR3 part of the read is kept: 36 bases, read in frame from the first base. Regarding this clonotype: The antigen it binds to is not known. Base qualities were left out, and no much larger clone turns up one base away.

The intended sense of this specimen's time point label: 45 to 55 days after influenza vaccine administration. Recombination connected TRBV10-3 to TRBJ1-1; 7 bases in the middle match TRBD1. The sequencing used non-naive T cells sorted from PBMCs, collected 40 to 50 days after vaccination. The cell subset or site label for this specimen denotes: memory T cell fraction. This receptor was identified in a man in his fifties who received an inactivated influenza vaccine. Donor details come from another sample of the same person, matched by shared clones. Here the CDR3 is given as CAIRDRDTEAFF. The nucleotide sequence is TGTGCCATCAGAGACAGGGACACTGAAGCTTTCTTT.